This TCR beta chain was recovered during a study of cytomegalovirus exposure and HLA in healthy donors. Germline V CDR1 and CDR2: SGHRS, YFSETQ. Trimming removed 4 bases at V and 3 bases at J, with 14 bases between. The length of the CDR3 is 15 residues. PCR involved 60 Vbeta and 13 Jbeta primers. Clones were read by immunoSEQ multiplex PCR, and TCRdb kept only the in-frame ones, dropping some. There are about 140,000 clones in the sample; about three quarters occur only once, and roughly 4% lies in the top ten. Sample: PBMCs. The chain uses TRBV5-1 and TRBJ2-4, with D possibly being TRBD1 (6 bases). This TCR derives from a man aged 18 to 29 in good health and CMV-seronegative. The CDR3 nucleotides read TGCGCCAGCAGCGGGGGACACGTTGGCAAAAACATTCAGTACTTC. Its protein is CASSGGHVGKNIQYF. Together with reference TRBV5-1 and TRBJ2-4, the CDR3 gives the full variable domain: KAGVTQTPRYLIKTRGQQVTLSCSPISGHRSVSWYQQTPGQGLQFLFEYFSETQRNKGNFPGRFSGRQFSNSRSEMNVSTLELGDSALYLCASSGGHVGKNIQYFGAGTRLSVL.